The 8 T cell receptor beta chains reported below all come from one sample, sequenced in a study of cytomegalovirus exposure and HLA in healthy donors. A multiplex PCR was run with 60 Vbeta primers and 13 Jbeta primers. Sequencing was performed with immunoSEQ multiplex PCR; in TCRdb, only in-frame clones are kept and a portion is missing. Of 150,000 to 200,000 clones detected, around 83% appear once; the ten largest clones hold around 1.7%. Source material: PBMCs. The receptors shown here come from a man over 45 in good health and CMV-seronegative.

The chain recombines TRBV5-4 with TRBJ2-2; D gene ambiguous. V was shortened by 0 bases and J by 0 bases, with 9 bases between the two germline ends. Germline V lookup: CDR1 SGHNT, CDR2 YYREEE (reference sequence). This CDR3 has 16 amino acids. The CDR3 DNA reads as TGTGCCAGCAGCTTGGAGCGTACAACGAACACCGGGGAGCTGTTTTTT. This translates into CASSLERTTNTGELFF.

The chain couples TRBV29-1 to TRBJ1-4, with 7 bases aligning to TRBD1. From germline, CDR1 is SQVTM and CDR2 ANQGSEA. Trimming removed 6 bases from V and 4 bases from J; junction bases left unmatched: 5. This CDR3 is built from 13 residues. The DNA of the CDR3 is TGCAGCGTAGACAGGGCGGGTAATGAAAAACTGTTTTTT. The encoded protein is CSVDRAGNEKLFF.

This chain uses TRBV6-5 with TRBJ2-1; a weak D match, TRBD2 (5 bases). The V end lost 0 bases, the J end lost 2 bases, and 8 bases lay between the germline ends. This CDR3 comprises 15 residues. Germline V gene sequence: CDR1 MNHEY, CDR2 SVGAGI. The CDR3 nucleotides are TGTGCCAGCAGTTACTCGTCTAGCACCTACAATGAGCAGTTCTTC. Amino acid sequence: CASSYSSSTYNEQFF.

Here the CDR3 reads CASSPPGQGIRKLFF. DNA of the CDR3: TGTGCCAGCAGCCCACCGGGACAGGGGATTCGAAAACTGTTTTTT. The J gene is TRBJ1-4, the V gene TRBV7-2, with 10 bases lining up with TRBD1. This CDR3 is 15 amino acids long. Germline CDR1 is SGHTA and CDR2 is FQGNSA. V shed 5 bases and J 10 bases; nucleotides not matched to a gene: 10.

The J gene is TRBJ2-1, the V gene TRBV25-1; 7 bases are shared with TRBD2. Germline loops: CDR1 MGHDK, CDR2 SYGVNS. This CDR3 is built from 14 residues. Germline trimming cut 8 bases from V and 4 bases from J; bases unmatched to any gene: 8. This CDR3 reads CASSASGLYNEQFF. The DNA for the CDR3 is TGTGCCAGCTCGGCTAGCGGACTTTACAATGAGCAGTTCTTC.

This clone was counted only a few times. The V gene is TRBV6-1, the J gene TRBJ1-5; 9 bases are shared with TRBD1. There are 16 residues in the CDR3. Germline V lookup: CDR1 MNHNS, CDR2 SASEGT. The ends lost 4 bases at V and 1 base at J; junction bases unmatched: 5. The CDR3: CASSAGQGTSNQPQHF. CDR3 bases: TGTGCCAGCAGTGCTGGACAGGGGACGAGCAATCAGCCCCAGCATTTT.

The chain recombines TRBV28 with TRBJ2-1; D might be TRBD1 (6 bases). V was clipped by 6 bases and J by 13 bases, with 13 bases between them. There are 11 residues in the CDR3. Germline V gene data show CDR1 as MDHEN and CDR2 as SYDVKM. CDR3 sequence (DNA): TGTGCCAGCAGACTGACAGGAAGTCAGTTCTTC. Translated, it gives CASRLTGSQFF. The full variable domain, with the rest looked up from reference TRBV28 and TRBJ2-1, is DVKVTQSSRYLVKRTGEKVFLECVQDMDHENMFWYRQDPGLGLRLIYFSYDVKMKEKGDIPEGYSVSREKKERFSLILESASTNQTSMYLCASRLTGSQFFGPGTRLTVL.

CDR3 sequence (DNA): TGTGCCAGCTCACCGTATGGGAGGGGTGAGACCCAGTACTTC. It specifies CASSPYGRGETQYF. This chain connects TRBV18 to TRBJ2-5; 7 bases match TRBD2. CDR1 KGHSH and CDR2 LQKENI come from the germline V gene. The CDR3 is 14 amino acids. With 3 bases clipped from V and 5 bases from J, the junction kept 6 bases outside the gene matches.